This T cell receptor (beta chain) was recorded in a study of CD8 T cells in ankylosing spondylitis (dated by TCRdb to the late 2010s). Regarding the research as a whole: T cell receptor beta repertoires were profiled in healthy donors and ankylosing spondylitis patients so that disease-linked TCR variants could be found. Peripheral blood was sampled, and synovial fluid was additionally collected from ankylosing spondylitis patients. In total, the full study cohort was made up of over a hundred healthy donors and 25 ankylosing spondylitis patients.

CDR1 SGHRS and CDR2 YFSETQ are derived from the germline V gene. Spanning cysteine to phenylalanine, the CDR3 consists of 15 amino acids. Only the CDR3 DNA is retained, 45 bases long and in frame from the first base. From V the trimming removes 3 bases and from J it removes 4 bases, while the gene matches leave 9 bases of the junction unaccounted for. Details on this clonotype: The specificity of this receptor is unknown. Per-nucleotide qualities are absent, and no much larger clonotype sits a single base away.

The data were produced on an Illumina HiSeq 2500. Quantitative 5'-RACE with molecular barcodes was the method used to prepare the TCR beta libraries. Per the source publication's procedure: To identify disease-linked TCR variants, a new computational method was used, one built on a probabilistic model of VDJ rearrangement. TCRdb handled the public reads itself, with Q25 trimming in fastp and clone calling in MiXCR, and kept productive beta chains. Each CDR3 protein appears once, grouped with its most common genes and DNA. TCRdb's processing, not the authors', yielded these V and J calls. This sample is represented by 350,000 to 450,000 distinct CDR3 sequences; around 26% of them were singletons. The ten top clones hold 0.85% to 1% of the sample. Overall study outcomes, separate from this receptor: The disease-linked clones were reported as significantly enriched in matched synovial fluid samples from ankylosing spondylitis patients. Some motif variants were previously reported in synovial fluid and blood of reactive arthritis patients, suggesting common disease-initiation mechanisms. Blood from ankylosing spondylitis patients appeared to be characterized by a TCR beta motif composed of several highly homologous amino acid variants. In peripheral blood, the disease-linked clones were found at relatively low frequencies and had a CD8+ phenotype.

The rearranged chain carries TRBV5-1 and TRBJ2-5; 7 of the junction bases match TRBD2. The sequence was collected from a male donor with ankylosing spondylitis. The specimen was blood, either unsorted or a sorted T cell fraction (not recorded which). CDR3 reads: CASSSVPGLLETQYF. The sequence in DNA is TGCGCCAGCAGCTCCGTCCCGGGACTATTAGAGACCCAGTACTTC. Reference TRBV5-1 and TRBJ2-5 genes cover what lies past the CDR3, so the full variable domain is KAGVTQTPRYLIKTRGQQVTLSCSPISGHRSVSWYQQTPGQGLQFLFEYFSETQRNKGNFPGRFSGRQFSNSRSEMNVSTLELGDSALYLCASSSVPGLLETQYFGPGTRLLVL.